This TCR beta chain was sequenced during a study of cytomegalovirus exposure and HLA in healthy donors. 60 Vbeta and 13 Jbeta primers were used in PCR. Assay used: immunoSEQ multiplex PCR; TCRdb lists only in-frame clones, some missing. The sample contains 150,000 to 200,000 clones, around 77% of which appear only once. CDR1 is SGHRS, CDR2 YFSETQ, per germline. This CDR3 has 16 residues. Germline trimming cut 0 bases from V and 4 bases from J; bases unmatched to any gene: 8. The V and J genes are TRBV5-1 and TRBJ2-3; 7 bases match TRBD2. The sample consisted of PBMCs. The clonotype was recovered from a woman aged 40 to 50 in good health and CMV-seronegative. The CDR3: CASSLAPGRNPDTQYF. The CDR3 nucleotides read TGCGCCAGCAGCTTGGCTCCCGGGAGGAACCCAGATACGCAGTATTTT. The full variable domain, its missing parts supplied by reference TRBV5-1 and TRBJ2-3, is KAGVTQTPRYLIKTRGQQVTLSCSPISGHRSVSWYQQTPGQGLQFLFEYFSETQRNKGNFPGRFSGRQFSNSRSEMNVSTLELGDSALYLCASSLAPGRNPDTQYFGPGTRLTVL.